The clone carrying this T cell receptor (beta chain) has at least ten counts. Its matching antigen is unknown. V gave up 7 bases and J gave up 1 base, with 13 bases separating them. Per the germline V gene, CDR1 is MNHNS and CDR2 is SASEGT. The CDR3 covers 14 residues. This entry comes from a study of T cells in Graves' hyperthyroidism and ophthalmopathy. General observations from the study: Ophthalmopathy, as predicted by the model, came a median about seven months after the prediction.

Hyperthyroidism had been newly diagnosed in patients aged 18 to 65, and its duration was under 2 months. Every diagnosis used clinical symptoms, serum thyroxine and TRAb, thyroid ultrasound and orbital computed tomography. Extraction of PBMCs used roughly 9.4 ml of fresh peripheral blood. Amplification of TCR beta CDR3 regions used RNA as the template. HTBI primers drove first-round RT-PCR of the TCR CDR3. Each CDR3 protein gets one entry after TCRdb re-called the multiplex PCR reads with MiXCR. The sample has under 550,000 distinct CDR3 sequences; around 13% are singletons. The receptor comes from a woman under 30 with Graves' hyperthyroidism. J is TRBJ1-1 and V is TRBV6-1; no definite D call. Sequencing was performed on blood. CDR3 protein: CASTTAYGNTEAFF. The CDR3 nucleotides read TGTGCCAGCACCACCGCTTACGGGAACACTGAAGCTTTCTTT.